This T cell receptor beta chain came from a study of identical twins. TCRdb used MiXCR to reprocess the 5' RACE reads, holding one entry per CDR3 protein. The repertoire holds some 500,000 distinct CDR3 sequences, with 14% as singletons. This CDR3 is built from 15 residues. Germline CDR1 reads SGHTA; CDR2 reads FQGNSA. The V gene lost 1 base and the J gene lost 1 base, with 10 bases spanning the gap. The same data also went into a second study, on yellow fever vaccine responses in identical twins.

The V and J genes are TRBV7-2 and TRBJ2-5; maybe TRBD1 (5 bases). This sequence originates from a woman younger than 35 in good health. What was sequenced was CD4+ T cells sorted from blood. The CDR3 is CASSLVAGPQETQYF. The CDR3 region has the DNA TGTGCCAGCAGCTTAGTAGCAGGGCCCCAAGAGACCCAGTACTTC.